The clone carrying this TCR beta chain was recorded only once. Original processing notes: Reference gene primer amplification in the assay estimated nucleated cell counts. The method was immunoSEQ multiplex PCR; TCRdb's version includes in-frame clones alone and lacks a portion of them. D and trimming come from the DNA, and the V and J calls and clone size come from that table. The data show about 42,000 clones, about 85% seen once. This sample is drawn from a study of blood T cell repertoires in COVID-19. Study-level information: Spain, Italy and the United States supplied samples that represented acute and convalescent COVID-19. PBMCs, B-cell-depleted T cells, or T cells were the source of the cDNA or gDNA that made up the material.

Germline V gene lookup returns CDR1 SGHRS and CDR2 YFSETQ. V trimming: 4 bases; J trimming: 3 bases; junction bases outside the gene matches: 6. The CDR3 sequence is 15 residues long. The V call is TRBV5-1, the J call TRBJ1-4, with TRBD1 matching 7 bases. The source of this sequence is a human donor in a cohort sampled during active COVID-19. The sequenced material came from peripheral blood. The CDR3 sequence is CASSGGTDSNEKLFF. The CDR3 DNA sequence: TGCGCCAGCAGCGGCGGGACAGACTCTAATGAAAAACTGTTTTTT.